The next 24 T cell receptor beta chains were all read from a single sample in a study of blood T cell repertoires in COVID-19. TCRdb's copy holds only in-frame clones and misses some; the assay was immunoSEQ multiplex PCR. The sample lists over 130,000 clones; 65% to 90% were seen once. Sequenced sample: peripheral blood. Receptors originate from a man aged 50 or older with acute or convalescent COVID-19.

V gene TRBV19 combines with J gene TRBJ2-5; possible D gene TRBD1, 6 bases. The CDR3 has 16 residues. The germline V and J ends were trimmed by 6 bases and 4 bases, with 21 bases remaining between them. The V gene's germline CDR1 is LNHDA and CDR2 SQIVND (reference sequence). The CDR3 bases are TGTGCCAGTAGCAAAGATGGTGGGGGCTCAGGAGAGACCCAGTACTTC. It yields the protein CASSKDGGGSGETQYF.

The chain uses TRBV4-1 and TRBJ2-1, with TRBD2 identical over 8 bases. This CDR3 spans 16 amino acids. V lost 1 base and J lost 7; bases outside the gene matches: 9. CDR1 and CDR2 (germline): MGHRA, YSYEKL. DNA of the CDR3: TGCGCCAGCAGCCAAGCGGGGGGGACCCCCTTGAATGAGCAGTTCTTC. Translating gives CASSQAGGTPLNEQFF.

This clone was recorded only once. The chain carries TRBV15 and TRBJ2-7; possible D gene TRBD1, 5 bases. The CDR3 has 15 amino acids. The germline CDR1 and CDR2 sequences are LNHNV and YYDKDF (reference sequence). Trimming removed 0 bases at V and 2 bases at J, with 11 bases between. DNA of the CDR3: TGTGCCACCAGCAGAGATCTGACGGACACCTACGAGCAGTACTTC. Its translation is CATSRDLTDTYEQYF.

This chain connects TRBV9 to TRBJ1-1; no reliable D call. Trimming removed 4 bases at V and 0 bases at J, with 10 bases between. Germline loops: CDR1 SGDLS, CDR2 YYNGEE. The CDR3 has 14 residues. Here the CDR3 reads CASSTRELNTEAFF. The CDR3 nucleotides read TGTGCCAGCAGCACAAGGGAGTTGAACACTGAAGCTTTCTTT. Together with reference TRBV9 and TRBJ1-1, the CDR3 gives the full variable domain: DSGVTQTPKHLITATGQRVTLRCSPRSGDLSVYWYQQSLDQGLQFLIQYYNGEERAKGNILERFSAQQFPDLHSELNLSSLELGDSALYFCASSTRELNTEAFFGQGTRLTVV.

The CDR3 here is CASSPRGQQETQYF. The CDR3 DNA sequence: TGTGCCAGCAGCCCTCGGGGACAGCAAGAGACCCAGTACTTC. V and J are TRBV5-5 and TRBJ2-5, with 7 positions matching TRBD1. The trim removed 4 bases at V and 2 bases at J, leaving 5 bases unmatched. The CDR3 consists of 14 residues. CDR1 and CDR2 from the germline V gene are SGHKS and YYEKEE (reference sequence).

In DNA, the CDR3 is TGTGCCAGCAGCACCGGGACAGGGAAAACCTACGAGCAGTACTTC. This codes for CASSTGTGKTYEQYF. The chain combines TRBV5-4 with TRBJ2-7, with 9 bases identical to TRBD1. V gave up 4 bases and J gave up 2 bases; unmatched junction bases: 7. The CDR3 consists of 15 residues. Germline V gives CDR1 SGHNT, CDR2 YYREEE (reference sequence). Filled out from reference TRBV5-4 and TRBJ2-7, the complete variable domain reads ETGVTQSPTHLIKTRGQQVTLRCSSQSGHNTVSWYQQALGQGPQFIFQYYREEENGRGNFPPRFSGLQFPNYSSELNVNALELDDSALYLCASSTGTGKTYEQYFGPGTRLTVT.

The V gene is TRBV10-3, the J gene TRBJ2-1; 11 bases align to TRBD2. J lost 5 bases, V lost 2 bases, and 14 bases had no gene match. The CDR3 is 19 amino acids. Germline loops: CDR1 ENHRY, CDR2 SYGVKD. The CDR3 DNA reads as TGTGCCATCAGTGAGAACTTACCACAACTAGCGGGAGTGAACAATGAGCAGTTCTTC. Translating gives CAISENLPQLAGVNNEQFF.

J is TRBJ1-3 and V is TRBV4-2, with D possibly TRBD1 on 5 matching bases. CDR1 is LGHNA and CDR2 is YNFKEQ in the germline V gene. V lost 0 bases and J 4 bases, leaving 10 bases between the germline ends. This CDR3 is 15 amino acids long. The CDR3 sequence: CASSQDLGGGNTIYF. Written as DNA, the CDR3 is TGTGCCAGCAGCCAAGACCTGGGGGGAGGAAACACCATATATTTT.

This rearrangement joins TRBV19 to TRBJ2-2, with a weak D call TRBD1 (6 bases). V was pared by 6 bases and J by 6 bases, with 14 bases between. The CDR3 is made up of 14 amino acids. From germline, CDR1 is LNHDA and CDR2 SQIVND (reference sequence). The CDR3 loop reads CASRKDGQPGELFF. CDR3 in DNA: TGTGCCAGTAGAAAAGACGGACAGCCCGGGGAGCTGTTTTTT.

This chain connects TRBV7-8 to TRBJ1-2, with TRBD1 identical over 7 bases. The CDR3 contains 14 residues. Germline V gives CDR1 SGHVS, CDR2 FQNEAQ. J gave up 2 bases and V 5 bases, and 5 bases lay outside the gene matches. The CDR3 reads CASSPQQGNYGYTF. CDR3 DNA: TGTGCCAGCAGCCCCCAACAGGGGAACTATGGCTACACCTTC.

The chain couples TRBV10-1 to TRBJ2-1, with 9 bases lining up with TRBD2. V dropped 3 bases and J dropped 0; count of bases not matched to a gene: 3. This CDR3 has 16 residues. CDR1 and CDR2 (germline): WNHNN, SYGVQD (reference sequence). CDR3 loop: CASSEVTSGSYNEQFF. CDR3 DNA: TGCGCCAGCAGTGAAGTGACTAGCGGCTCCTACAATGAGCAGTTCTTC.

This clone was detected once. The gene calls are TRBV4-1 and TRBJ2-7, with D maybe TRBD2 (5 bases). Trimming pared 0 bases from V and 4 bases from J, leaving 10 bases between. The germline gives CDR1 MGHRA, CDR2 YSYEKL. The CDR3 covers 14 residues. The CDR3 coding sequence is TGCGCCAGCAGCCAAGATAGACTATCATACGAGCAGTACTTC. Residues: CASSQDRLSYEQYF.

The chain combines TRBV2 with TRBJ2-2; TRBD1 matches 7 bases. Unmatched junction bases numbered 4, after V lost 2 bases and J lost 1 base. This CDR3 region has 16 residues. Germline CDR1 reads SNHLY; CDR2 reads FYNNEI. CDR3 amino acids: CASSETGDLNTGELFF. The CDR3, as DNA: TGTGCCAGCAGTGAAACAGGGGACCTGAACACCGGGGAGCTGTTTTTT.

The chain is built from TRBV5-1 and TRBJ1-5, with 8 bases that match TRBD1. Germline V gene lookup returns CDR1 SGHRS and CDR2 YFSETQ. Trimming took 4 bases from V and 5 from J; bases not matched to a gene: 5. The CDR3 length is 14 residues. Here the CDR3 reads CASSPMGQDQPQHF. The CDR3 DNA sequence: TGCGCCAGCAGCCCGATGGGACAGGATCAGCCCCAGCATTTT.

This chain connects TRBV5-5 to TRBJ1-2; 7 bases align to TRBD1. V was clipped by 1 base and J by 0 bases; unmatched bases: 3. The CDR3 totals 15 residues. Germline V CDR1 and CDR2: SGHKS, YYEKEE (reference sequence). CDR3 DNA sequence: TGTGCCAGCAGCTTGTCCGGGACAGCTAACTATGGCTACACCTTC. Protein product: CASSLSGTANYGYTF. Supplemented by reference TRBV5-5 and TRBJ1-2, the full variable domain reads DAGVTQSPTHLIKTRGQQVTLRCSPISGHKSVSWYQQVLGQGPQFIFQYYEKEERGRGNFPDRFSARQFPNYSSELNVNALLLGDSALYLCASSLSGTANYGYTFGSGTRLTVV.

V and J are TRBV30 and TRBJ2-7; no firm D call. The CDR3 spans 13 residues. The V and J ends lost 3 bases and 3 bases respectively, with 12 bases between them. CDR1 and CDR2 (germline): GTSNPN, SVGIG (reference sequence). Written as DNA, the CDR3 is TGTGCCTGGAGCCAAAACTTGAACTACGAGCAGTACTTC. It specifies CAWSQNLNYEQYF.

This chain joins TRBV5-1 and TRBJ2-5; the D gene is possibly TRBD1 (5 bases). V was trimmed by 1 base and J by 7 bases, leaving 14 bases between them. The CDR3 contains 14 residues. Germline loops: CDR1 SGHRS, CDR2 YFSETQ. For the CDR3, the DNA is TGCGCCAGCAGCTTGAATCAGGCCCAGGGGACCCAGTACTTC. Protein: CASSLNQAQGTQYF.

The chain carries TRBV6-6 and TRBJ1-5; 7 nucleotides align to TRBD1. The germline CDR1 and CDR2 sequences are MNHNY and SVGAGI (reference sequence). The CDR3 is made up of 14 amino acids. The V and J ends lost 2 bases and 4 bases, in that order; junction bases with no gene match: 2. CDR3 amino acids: CASSYPDRNQPQHF. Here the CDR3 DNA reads TGTGCCAGCAGTTACCCGGACAGGAATCAGCCCCAGCATTTT.

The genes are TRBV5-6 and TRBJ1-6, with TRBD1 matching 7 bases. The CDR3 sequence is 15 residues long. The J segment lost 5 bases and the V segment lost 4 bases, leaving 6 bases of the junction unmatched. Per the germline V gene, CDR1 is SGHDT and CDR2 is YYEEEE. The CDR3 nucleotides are TGTGCCAGCAGCGGAGGGGACAGCAATAATTCACCCCTCCACTTT. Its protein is CASSGGDSNNSPLHF.

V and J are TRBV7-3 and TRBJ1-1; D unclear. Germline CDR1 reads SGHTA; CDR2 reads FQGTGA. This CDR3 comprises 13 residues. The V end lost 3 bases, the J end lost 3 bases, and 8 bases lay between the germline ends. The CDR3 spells CASSLAADTEAFF. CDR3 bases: TGTGCCAGCAGCTTGGCGGCCGACACTGAAGCTTTCTTT.

This chain's CDR3 is CASSPSGDQYGYTF. In DNA form, the CDR3 reads TGTGCCAGCTCCCCCTCGGGGGACCAATATGGCTACACCTTC. J is TRBJ1-2 and V is TRBV18; a weak D match, TRBD1 (5 bases). Trimming stripped 6 bases from V and 5 bases from J, with 16 bases between. The germline gives CDR1 KGHSH, CDR2 LQKENI. The CDR3 sequence is 14 residues long.

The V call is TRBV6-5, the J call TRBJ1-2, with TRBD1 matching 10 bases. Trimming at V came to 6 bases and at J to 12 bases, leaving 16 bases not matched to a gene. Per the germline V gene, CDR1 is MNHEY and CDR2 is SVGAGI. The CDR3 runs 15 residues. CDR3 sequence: CASSRQGAGFLPHTF. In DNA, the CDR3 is TGTGCCAGCAGCCGACAGGGGGCAGGGTTCCTACCCCACACCTTC.

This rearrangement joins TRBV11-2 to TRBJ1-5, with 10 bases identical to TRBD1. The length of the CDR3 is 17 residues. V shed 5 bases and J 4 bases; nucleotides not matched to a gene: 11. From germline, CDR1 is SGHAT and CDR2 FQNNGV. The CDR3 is CASSPSPGQGMNQPQHF. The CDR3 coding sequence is TGTGCCAGCAGCCCCTCCCCGGGACAGGGGATGAATCAGCCCCAGCATTTT.

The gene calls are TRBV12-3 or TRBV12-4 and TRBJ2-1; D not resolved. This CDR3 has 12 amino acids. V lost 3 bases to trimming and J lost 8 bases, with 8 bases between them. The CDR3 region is CASSLFSYEQFF. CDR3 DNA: TGTGCCAGCAGTTTGTTTAGTTATGAGCAGTTCTTC.